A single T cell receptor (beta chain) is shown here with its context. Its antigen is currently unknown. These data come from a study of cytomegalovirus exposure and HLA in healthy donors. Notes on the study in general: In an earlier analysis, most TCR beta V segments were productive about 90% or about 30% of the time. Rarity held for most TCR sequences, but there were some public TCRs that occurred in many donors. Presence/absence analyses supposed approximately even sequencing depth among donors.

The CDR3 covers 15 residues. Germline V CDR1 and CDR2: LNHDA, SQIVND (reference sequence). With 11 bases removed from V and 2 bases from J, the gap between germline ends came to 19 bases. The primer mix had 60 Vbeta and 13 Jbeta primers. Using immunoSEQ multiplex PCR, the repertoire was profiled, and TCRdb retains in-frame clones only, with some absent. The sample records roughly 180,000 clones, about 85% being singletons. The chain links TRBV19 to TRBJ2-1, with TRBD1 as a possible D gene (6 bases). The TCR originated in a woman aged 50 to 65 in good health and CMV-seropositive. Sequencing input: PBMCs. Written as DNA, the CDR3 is TGTGCCTCAGGGGCCTGGCTTCTCCCCTACAATGAGCAGTTCTTC. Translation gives CASGAWLLPYNEQFF.